This T cell receptor beta chain was found in a study of blood T cell repertoires in COVID-19. V lost 4 bases, J lost 3 bases, and 3 bases stayed unmatched. Germline CDR1 and CDR2: SNHLY and FYNNEI. CDR3 size: 15 residues. Profiling relied on immunoSEQ multiplex PCR, and the TCRdb table lists in-frame clones only, not all of them. The sample lists around 46,000 clones, about nine tenths occurring once. Material: peripheral blood. The chain couples TRBV2 to TRBJ2-5, with TRBD2 matching over 12 bases. This sequence originates from a woman of 80 years or more with COVID-19, enrolled during active disease. The CDR3, as DNA: TGTGCCAGCAGTGGACGACTAGCGGGGGAAGAGACCCAGTACTTC. Translated: CASSGRLAGEETQYF.